The 29 T cell receptor beta chains below come from one sample, sequenced in a study of blood T cells in healthy people across ages. Sample-barcoded 5' priming and a J-beta primer mix drove a second PCR of about 6 to 12 cycles. TCRdb re-analysed the 5' RACE reads in MiXCR, keeping a single row per CDR3 protein. The table includes approximately 800,000 distinct CDR3 sequences, around 36% detected once. Sequenced material: blood. The receptors derive from a man aged 18-30 years in good health.

V and J are TRBV5-1 and TRBJ2-6, with D maybe TRBD1 (5 bases). Germline V lookup: CDR1 SGHRS, CDR2 YFSETQ. V shed 4 bases and J shed 1 base, with 24 bases lying between them. The CDR3 spans 20 residues. The CDR3 DNA follows: TGCGCCAGCAGCCTAGGACGGACCAGGGTATCCTATTCTGGGGCCAACGTCCTGACTTTC. This codes for CASSLGRTRVSYSGANVLTF.

A note on this clonotype: A much larger clonotype is one base distant, so this may be a read error. The gene calls are TRBV12-3 or TRBV12-4 and TRBJ2-3; D call uncertain. The CDR3 extends over 15 amino acids. Trimming cost V 5 bases and J 4 bases, with 16 bases left between them. CDR3 bases: TGTGCCAGCAGTCCCGCCCGCGTCGAGGCAGATACGCAGTATTTT. Translated, it gives CASSPARVEADTQYF.

The chain combines TRBV9 with TRBJ1-4; D gene ambiguous. This CDR3 is built from 14 residues. With 0 bases removed from V and 6 bases from J, the gap between germline ends came to 9 bases. Germline CDR1 SGDLS, CDR2 YYNGEE. CDR3 nucleotide sequence: TGTGCCAGCAGCGTAGGAGACGGCTATGAAAAACTGTTTTTT. It is translated as CASSVGDGYEKLFF.

The CDR3 DNA reads as TGTGCCAGCAGCTATATGGGACAGGCCTACAATGAGCAGTACTTC. Residues: CASSYMGQAYNEQYF. This chain uses TRBV12-3 or TRBV12-4 with TRBJ2-5; 8 bases are a match to TRBD1. V was clipped by 6 bases and J by 11 bases; unmatched bases: 17. The CDR3 spans 15 residues.

This clonotype was observed a few times. The V and J genes are TRBV4-2 and TRBJ1-5, with D possibly TRBD1 on 6 matching bases. V lost 0 bases and J 2 bases, leaving 11 bases between the germline ends. The germline CDR1 and CDR2 sequences are LGHNA and YNFKEQ. CDR3 length: 16 residues. The CDR3 coding sequence is TGTGCCAGCAGCCAAGAGGCAGGGGAGGGCAATCAGCCCCAGCATTTT. This translates into CASSQEAGEGNQPQHF.

This clonotype was observed a few times. The V and J genes are TRBV5-5 and TRBJ2-1; a possible D gene is TRBD1 (5 bases). This CDR3 is built from 17 residues. Trimming left V 0 bases short and J 6 bases short, with 19 bases between. Germline V gene lookup returns CDR1 SGHKS and CDR2 YYEKEE (reference sequence). Here the CDR3 DNA reads TGTGCCAGCAGCTTGGGGCAGGAAGGGGTATTAGCCAATGAGCAGTTCTTC. This gives the protein CASSLGQEGVLANEQFF.

The chain joins TRBV19 to TRBJ2-1; D possibly corresponds to TRBD1 (6 bases). The CDR3 consists of 15 residues. CDR1 is LNHDA and CDR2 is SQIVND in the germline V gene (reference sequence). With 0 bases removed from V and 5 bases from J, the gap between germline ends came to 11 bases. Here the CDR3 DNA reads TGTGCCAGTAGTATAGAAGGGGGATTAAACAATGAGCAGTTCTTC. This gives the protein CASSIEGGLNNEQFF.

This clonotype was seen at least ten times. In nucleotides, the CDR3 is TGTGCCAGCAATTGGGGCCGGGAGACCCAGTACTTC. This codes for CASNWGRETQYF. The chain is built from TRBV3-1 and TRBJ2-5; possible D gene TRBD1, 5 bases. This CDR3 spans 12 amino acids. The ends were cut back, 7 bases at V and 5 bases at J, with 11 bases in the middle. CDR1 and CDR2 from the germline V gene are LGHDT and YNNKEL (reference sequence).

The chain combines TRBV7-9 with TRBJ2-1; D is possibly TRBD2 (6 bases). CDR1 is SEHNR and CDR2 is FQNEAQ in the germline V gene (reference sequence). The CDR3 runs 13 residues. Trimming pared 5 bases from V and 6 bases from J, leaving 11 bases between. The CDR3 is CASSGRELNEQFF. DNA for the CDR3: TGTGCCAGCAGCGGCCGGGAGCTCAATGAGCAGTTCTTC.

The chain carries TRBV29-1 and TRBJ2-1; D unresolved. The germline V gene encodes CDR1 SQVTM and CDR2 ANQGSEA. CDR3 size: 10 residues. Deletions cut 6 bases from V and 10 bases from J, with 10 bases between. CDR3 DNA sequence: TGCAGCGTGGACGTGAAGGAGCAGTTCTTC. This codes for CSVDVKEQFF.

In its sample, this clonotype was seen a few times. The chain links TRBV20-1 to TRBJ1-4, with 7 bases identical to TRBD1. J was trimmed by 3 bases and V by 7 bases; bases with no gene match: 11. There are 15 residues in the CDR3. Germline V gene sequence: CDR1 DFQATT, CDR2 SNEGSKA (reference sequence). In DNA, the CDR3 is TGCAGTGTCCAACAGGGGTCCCTAGCTAATGAAAAACTGTTTTTT. As protein: CSVQQGSLANEKLFF.

This clonotype was seen only a few times. The chain uses TRBV7-2 and TRBJ1-1, with 8 bases fitting TRBD1. CDR1 and CDR2 (germline): SGHTA, FQGNSA. CDR3 length: 15 residues. V lost 0 bases to trimming and J lost 4 bases; unmatched junction nucleotides: 4. The CDR3 sequence: CASSLAVTGGTEAFF. The CDR3 nucleotides read TGTGCCAGCAGCTTAGCGGTAACAGGGGGCACTGAAGCTTTCTTT. The full variable domain, its missing parts supplied by reference TRBV7-2 and TRBJ1-1, is GAGVSQSPSNKVTEKGKDVELRCDPISGHTALYWYRQSLGQGLEFLIYFQGNSAPDKSGLPSDRFSAERTGGSVSTLTIQRTQQEDSAVYLCASSLAVTGGTEAFFGQGTRLTVV.

A remark on this clonotype: A junction end diverges from the germline sequence, so it may reflect a read error. This sequence joins TRBV7-2 and TRBJ1-2; 9 positions match TRBD1. Germline V lookup: CDR1 SGHTA, CDR2 FQGNSA. The CDR3 runs to 15 residues. The CDR3 nucleotides read TGTGCCGGCAGCCTGGGACAGGGAACGCACTATGGCTACACCTTC. Its translation is CAGSLGQGTHYGYTF.

CDR3 amino acids: CATSRDITDTQYF. CDR3 bases: TGTGCCACCAGCAGGGATATCACAGATACGCAGTATTTT. The genes are TRBV15 and TRBJ2-3; unclear D gene. This CDR3 contains 13 residues. CDR1 and CDR2 (germline): LNHNV, YYDKDF (reference sequence). Trimming took off 3 bases at V and 2 bases at J, with 6 bases between the two ends. The whole variable domain, filled in from reference TRBV15 and TRBJ2-3, reads DAMVIQNPRYQVTQFGKPVTLSCSQTLNHNVMYWYQQKSSQAPKLLFHYYDKDFNNEADTPDNFQSRRPNTSFCFLDIRSPGLGDTAMYLCATSRDITDTQYFGPGTRLTVL.

This clonotype was picked up many times. The chain links TRBV10-2 to TRBJ2-7, with 7 bases fitting TRBD1. V trimming: 6 bases; J trimming: 3 bases; junction bases outside the gene matches: 2. This CDR3 region has 12 residues. From germline, CDR1 is WSHSY and CDR2 SAAADI. This chain's CDR3 is CASRGTDYEQYF. CDR3 sequence (DNA): TGCGCCAGCAGAGGGACAGACTACGAGCAGTACTTC.

The rearrangement links TRBV20-1 to TRBJ1-1; D unclear. The CDR3 length is 13 residues. Germline V gene sequence: CDR1 DFQATT, CDR2 SNEGSKA (reference sequence). V was cut by 0 bases and J by 5 bases, with 10 bases left in between. The CDR3 sequence is CSARDFGGTEAFF. In DNA form, the CDR3 reads TGCAGTGCTAGAGATTTCGGAGGAACTGAAGCTTTCTTT.

This clonotype was detected many times. V usage is TRBV12-3 or TRBV12-4 and J usage is TRBJ1-2; 8 bases align to TRBD1. Unmatched junction bases numbered 3, after V lost 6 bases and J lost 6 bases. The CDR3 has 12 amino acids. CDR3 protein: CASSPQGDGYTF. CDR3 sequence (DNA): TGTGCCAGCAGCCCACAGGGGGATGGCTACACCTTC.

About this clonotype: One junction end disagrees with the germline gene, perhaps due to a read error. CDR3: CASSQSIDTQYF. Here the CDR3 DNA reads TGCGCCAGCAGCCAAAGCATAGATACGCAGTATTTT. The chain couples TRBV3-1 to TRBJ2-3, with no clear D. Germline V gene data show CDR1 as LGHDT and CDR2 as YNNKEL (reference sequence). The CDR3 covers 12 residues.

The CDR3 nucleotides are TGTGCCAGCAGTTTCCCCTTGGATGGGGGCAATCAGCCCCAGCATTTT. It translates to CASSFPLDGGNQPQHF. This chain connects TRBV28 to TRBJ1-5; D is undetermined. The V and J ends lost 3 bases and 2 bases respectively, with 14 bases between them. Per the germline V gene, CDR1 is MDHEN and CDR2 is SYDVKM. There are 16 residues in the CDR3.

This clonotype was observed a few times. CDR3 residues: CASSLLTSGADTQYF. As DNA, the CDR3 is TGTGCCAGCAGCTTACTGACTAGCGGGGCGGATACGCAGTATTTT. The chain joins TRBV7-9 to TRBJ2-3; TRBD2 matches at 11 bases. J was trimmed by 6 bases and V by 2 bases; bases with no gene match: 4. The CDR3 has 15 amino acids. Per germline, CDR1 SEHNR and CDR2 FQNEAQ (reference sequence).

Regarding this clonotype: Relative to the germline gene, one junction end is altered; a read error may explain this. The chain uses TRBV14 and TRBJ1-2, with D perhaps TRBD1 (6 bases). The CDR3 covers 14 residues. Germline V gene data show CDR1 as SGHDN and CDR2 as FVKESK. The CDR3 spells CASRETGGLYGSTF. The CDR3, as DNA: TGTGCCAGCAGGGAGACAGGAGGTCTCTATGGCTCCACCTTC.

This clonotype was seen repeatedly, ten times or more. The V gene is TRBV15, the J gene TRBJ2-1; D unresolved. The V gene lost 4 bases and the J gene lost 4 bases, with 5 bases spanning the gap. This CDR3 has 12 amino acids. Germline values: CDR1 LNHNV, CDR2 YYDKDF (reference sequence). The CDR3: CATSNEYNEQFF. The CDR3, as DNA: TGTGCCACCAGCAACGAGTACAATGAGCAGTTCTTC.

Points on this clonotype: A much larger clone is a single base away; this may be a read error. V usage is TRBV5-1 and J usage is TRBJ1-2, with TRBD1 identical over 9 bases. The ends lost 2 bases at V and 3 bases at J; junction bases unmatched: 5. Germline V lookup: CDR1 SGHRS, CDR2 YFSETQ. The length of the CDR3 is 15 residues. CDR3: CASSFGDRGYYGYTF. CDR3 in DNA: TGCGCCAGCAGCTTTGGCGACAGGGGGTACTATGGCTACACCTTC.

About this clonotype: Just one base apart from a much larger clone, this may be a read error. V is TRBV18 and J is TRBJ2-7, with D possibly called TRBD1 or TRBD2 (5 bases each). The germline V gene has CDR1 KGHSH and CDR2 LQKENI. The CDR3 is 17 residues long. V lost 0 bases to trimming and J lost 10 bases, with 25 bases between them. CDR3 amino acids: CASSPPLGQGSREAQYF. DNA of the CDR3: TGTGCCAGCTCACCACCGCTCGGGCAGGGATCCCGGGAAGCCCAGTACTTC.

The chain combines TRBV20-1 with TRBJ1-5; TRBD1 agrees at 11 bases. CDR1 DFQATT and CDR2 SNEGSKA come from the germline V gene (reference sequence). With V trimmed by 5 bases and J by 4 bases, 7 bases remained unmatched. This CDR3 spans 15 amino acids. Written as DNA, the CDR3 is TGCAGTGCTTCGGGGGGACAGGGGGAAAATCAGCCCCAGCATTTT. Encoded protein: CSASGGQGENQPQHF.

The genes are TRBV4-1 and TRBJ1-1; no clear D gene. The CDR3 runs 13 residues. CDR1 and CDR2 (germline): MGHRA, YSYEKL. The ends were cut back, 1 base at V and 4 bases at J, with 7 bases in the middle. The CDR3 loop is CASSQGWGTEAFF. The CDR3 bases are TGCGCCAGCAGCCAAGGGTGGGGCACTGAAGCTTTCTTT.

This clonotype has only a few counts. The rearrangement links TRBV7-3 to TRBJ2-5; D is possibly TRBD2 (7 bases). CDR1 and CDR2 from the germline V gene are SGHTA and FQGTGA. This CDR3 has 15 amino acids. Trimming pared 0 bases from V and 9 bases from J, leaving 17 bases between. CDR3 protein: CASSLTGGPSGAQYF. CDR3 DNA: TGTGCCAGCAGCTTAACCGGGGGGCCCTCGGGGGCCCAGTACTTC.

The chain uses TRBV5-1 and TRBJ2-1; D possibly corresponds to TRBD1 (5 bases). Germline V gives CDR1 SGHRS, CDR2 YFSETQ. The CDR3 is 17 residues long. Trimming shortened V by 3 bases and J by 2 bases, and 18 bases separated the two germline ends. The CDR3 here is CASSYPSGKTAYNEQFF. CDR3 DNA sequence: TGCGCCAGCAGCTATCCTTCAGGGAAAACGGCCTACAATGAGCAGTTCTTC.

This chain's CDR3 is CAWRVTGLYPETQYF. CDR3 in DNA: TGTGCCTGGAGGGTAACAGGGTTGTATCCCGAGACCCAGTACTTC. This rearrangement joins TRBV30 to TRBJ2-5; maybe TRBD1 (6 bases). V was clipped by 3 bases and J by 5 bases, with 19 bases between them. Germline V CDR1 and CDR2: GTSNPN, SVGIG (reference sequence). The CDR3 is 15 amino acids. Using reference TRBV30 and TRBJ2-5 for the parts outside the CDR3, the full variable domain is SQTIHQWPATLVQPVGSPLSLECTVEGTSNPNLYWYRQAAGRGLQLLFYSVGIGQISSEVPQNLSASRPQDRQFILSSKKLLLSDSGFYLCAWRVTGLYPETQYFGPGTRLLVL.